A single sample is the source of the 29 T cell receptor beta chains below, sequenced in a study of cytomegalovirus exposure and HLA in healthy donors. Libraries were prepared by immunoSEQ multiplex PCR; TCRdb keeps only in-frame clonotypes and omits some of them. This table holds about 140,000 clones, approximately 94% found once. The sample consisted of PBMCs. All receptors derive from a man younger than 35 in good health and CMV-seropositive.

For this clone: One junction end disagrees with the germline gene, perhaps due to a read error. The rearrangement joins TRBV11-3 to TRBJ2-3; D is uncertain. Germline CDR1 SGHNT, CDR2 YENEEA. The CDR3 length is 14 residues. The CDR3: CASSLDPSTDTQYF. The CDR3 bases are TGTGCCAGCAGCCTAGACCCTAGCACAGATACGCAGTATTTT.

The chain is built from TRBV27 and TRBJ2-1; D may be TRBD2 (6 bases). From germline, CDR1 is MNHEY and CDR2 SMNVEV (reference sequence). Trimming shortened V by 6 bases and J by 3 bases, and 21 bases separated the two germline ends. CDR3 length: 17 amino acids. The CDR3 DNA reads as TGTGCCAGCAGGGATGGGCCGGGCGGGATCTTCTACAATGAGCAGTTCTTC. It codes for CASRDGPGGIFYNEQFF.

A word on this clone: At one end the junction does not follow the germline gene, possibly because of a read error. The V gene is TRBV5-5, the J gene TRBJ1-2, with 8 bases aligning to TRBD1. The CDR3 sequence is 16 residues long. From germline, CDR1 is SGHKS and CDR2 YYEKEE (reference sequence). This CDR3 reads CASSFSTHQGAYGYTF. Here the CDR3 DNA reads TGTGCCAGCAGCTTTAGTACGCATCAGGGGGCGTATGGATACACCTTC. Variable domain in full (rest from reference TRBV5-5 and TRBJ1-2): DAGVTQSPTHLIKTRGQQVTLRCSPISGHKSVSWYQQVLGQGPQFIFQYYEKEERGRGNFPDRFSARQFPNYSSELNVNALLLGDSALYLCASSFSTHQGAYGYTFGSGTRLTVV.

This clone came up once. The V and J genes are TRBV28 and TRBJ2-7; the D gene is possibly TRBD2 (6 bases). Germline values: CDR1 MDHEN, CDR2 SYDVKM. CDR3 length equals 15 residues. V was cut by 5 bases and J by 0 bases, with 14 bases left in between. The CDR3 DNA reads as TGTGCCAGCAGTGAAACGGCGGGAAGCTCCTACGAGCAGTACTTC. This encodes CASSETAGSSYEQYF.

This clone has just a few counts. This CDR3 reads CASSQDPRTGTGKRYGYTF. CDR3 DNA sequence: TGTGCCAGCAGCCAAGATCCCCGTACCGGGACAGGGAAGAGGTATGGCTACACCTTC. V usage is TRBV14 and J usage is TRBJ1-2; 9 bases line up with TRBD1. The CDR3 length is 19 residues. Germline CDR1 reads SGHDN; CDR2 reads FVKESK. V trimming: 0 bases; J trimming: 5 bases; junction bases outside the gene matches: 16. The full variable domain, in which reference TRBV14 and TRBJ1-2 provide the parts outside the CDR3, is EAGVTQFPSHSVIEKGQTVTLRCDPISGHDNLYWYRRVMGKEIKFLLHFVKESKQDESGMPNNRFLAERTGGTYSTLKVQPAELEDSGVYFCASSQDPRTGTGKRYGYTFGSGTRLTVV.

CDR3 amino acids: CASSQGNWGRTEAFF. CDR3 nucleotides: TGCGCCAGCAGCCAAGGGAATTGGGGCCGCACTGAAGCTTTCTTT. This rearrangement joins TRBV4-1 to TRBJ1-1; TRBD1 might be the D (5 bases). Trimming left V 1 base short and J 4 bases short, with 13 bases between. Germline loops: CDR1 MGHRA, CDR2 YSYEKL. This CDR3 has 15 residues.

The CDR3 spells CASSEAGGRGPSNYGYTF. In DNA, the CDR3 is TGTGCCAGCAGTGAAGCTGGGGGCAGGGGCCCTTCTAACTATGGCTACACCTTC. The V and J genes are TRBV2 and TRBJ1-2; tentative D call: TRBD1 (6 bases). The CDR3 length is 18 residues. In germline, CDR1 is SNHLY, CDR2 FYNNEI. The V gene lost 0 bases and the J gene lost 0 bases, with 17 bases spanning the gap.

DNA of the CDR3: TGTGCCAGCAGTGACATTACGGCAGGGGGCATCTACGAGCAGTACTTC. This gives the protein CASSDITAGGIYEQYF. The gene calls are TRBV6-1 and TRBJ2-7; 8 bases are a match to TRBD1. V trimming: 3 bases; J trimming: 3 bases; junction bases outside the gene matches: 10. Looked up from germline, CDR1 is MNHNS and CDR2 is SASEGT. This CDR3 spans 16 amino acids.

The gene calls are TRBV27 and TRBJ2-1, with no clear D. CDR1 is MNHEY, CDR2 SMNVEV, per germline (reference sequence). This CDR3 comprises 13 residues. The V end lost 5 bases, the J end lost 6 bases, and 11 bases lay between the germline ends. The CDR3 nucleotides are TGTGCCAGCAGTCCGGATTCTAGCAATGAGCAGTTCTTC. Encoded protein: CASSPDSSNEQFF.

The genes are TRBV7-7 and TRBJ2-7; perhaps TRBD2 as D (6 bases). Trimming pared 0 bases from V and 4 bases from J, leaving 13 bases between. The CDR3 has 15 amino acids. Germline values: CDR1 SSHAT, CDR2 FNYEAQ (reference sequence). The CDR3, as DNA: TGTGCCAGCAGCTTAGCGTTTGGGACTCTATACGAGCAGTACTTC. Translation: CASSLAFGTLYEQYF.

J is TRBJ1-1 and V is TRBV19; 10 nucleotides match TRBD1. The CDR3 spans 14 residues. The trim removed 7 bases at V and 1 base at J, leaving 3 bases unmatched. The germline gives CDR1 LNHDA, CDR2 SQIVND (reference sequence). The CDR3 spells CASKWDRGNTEAFF. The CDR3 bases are TGTGCCAGTAAGTGGGACAGGGGGAACACTGAAGCTTTCTTT.

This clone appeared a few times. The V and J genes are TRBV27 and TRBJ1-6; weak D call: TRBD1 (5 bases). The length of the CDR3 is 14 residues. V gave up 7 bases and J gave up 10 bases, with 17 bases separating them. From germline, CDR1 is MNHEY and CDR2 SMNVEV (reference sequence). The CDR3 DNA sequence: TGTGCCAGCACGGAGTTGGGGGGTGGGTCACCCCTCCACTTT. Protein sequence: CASTELGGGSPLHF.

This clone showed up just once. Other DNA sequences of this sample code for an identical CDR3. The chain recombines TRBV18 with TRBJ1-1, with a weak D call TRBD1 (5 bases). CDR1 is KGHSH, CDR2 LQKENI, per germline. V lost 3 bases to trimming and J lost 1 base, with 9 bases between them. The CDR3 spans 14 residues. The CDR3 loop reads CASSPTGENTEAFF. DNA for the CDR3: TGTGCCAGCTCACCTACAGGAGAGAACACTGAAGCTTTCTTT.

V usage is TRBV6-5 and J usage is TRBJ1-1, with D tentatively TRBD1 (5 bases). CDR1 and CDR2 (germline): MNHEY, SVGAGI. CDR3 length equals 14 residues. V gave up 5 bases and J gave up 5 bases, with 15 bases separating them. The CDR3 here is CASSHAGFRTEAFF. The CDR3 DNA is TGTGCCAGCAGTCACGCAGGGTTTCGAACTGAAGCTTTCTTT.

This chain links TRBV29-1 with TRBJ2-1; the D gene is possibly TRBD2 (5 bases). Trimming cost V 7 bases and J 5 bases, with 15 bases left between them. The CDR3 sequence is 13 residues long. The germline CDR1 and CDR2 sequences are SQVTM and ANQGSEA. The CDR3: CSAEGSYDNEQFF. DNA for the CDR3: TGCAGCGCCGAGGGCTCTTACGACAATGAGCAGTTCTTC.

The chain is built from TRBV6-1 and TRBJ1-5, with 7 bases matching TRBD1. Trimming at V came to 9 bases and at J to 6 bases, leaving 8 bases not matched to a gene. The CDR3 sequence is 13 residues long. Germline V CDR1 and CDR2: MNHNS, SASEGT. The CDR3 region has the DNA TGTGCCAGTCTGGTGGCAGGGGGTCAGCCCCAGCATTTT. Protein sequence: CASLVAGGQPQHF.

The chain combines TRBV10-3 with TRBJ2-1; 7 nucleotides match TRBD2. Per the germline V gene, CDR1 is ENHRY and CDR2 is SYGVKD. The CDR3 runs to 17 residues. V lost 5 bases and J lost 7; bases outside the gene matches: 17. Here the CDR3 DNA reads TGTGCCATCAGTCCCCCCCCGGTGCGGGAGTTGAGAAATGAGCAGTTCTTC. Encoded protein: CAISPPPVRELRNEQFF.

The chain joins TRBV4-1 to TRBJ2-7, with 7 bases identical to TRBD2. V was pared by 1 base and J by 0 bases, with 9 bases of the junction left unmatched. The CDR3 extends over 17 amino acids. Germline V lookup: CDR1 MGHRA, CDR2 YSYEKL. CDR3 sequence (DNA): TGCGCCAGCAGCCAAGCGTCAGCGGGACTCAGCTCCTACGAGCAGTACTTC. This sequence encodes CASSQASAGLSSYEQYF.

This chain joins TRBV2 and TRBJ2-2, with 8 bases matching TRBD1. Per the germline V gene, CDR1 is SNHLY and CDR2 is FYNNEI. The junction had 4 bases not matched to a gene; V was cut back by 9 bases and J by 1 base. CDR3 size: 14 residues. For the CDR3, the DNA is TGTGCCAGTTCGACAGGGGTGAACACCGGGGAGCTGTTTTTT. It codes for CASSTGVNTGELFF. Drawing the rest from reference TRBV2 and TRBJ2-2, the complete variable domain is EPEVTQTPSHQVTQMGQEVILRCVPISNHLYFYWYRQILGQKVEFLVSFYNNEISEKSEIFDDQFSVERPDGSNFTLKIRSTKLEDSAMYFCASSTGVNTGELFFGEGSRLTVL.

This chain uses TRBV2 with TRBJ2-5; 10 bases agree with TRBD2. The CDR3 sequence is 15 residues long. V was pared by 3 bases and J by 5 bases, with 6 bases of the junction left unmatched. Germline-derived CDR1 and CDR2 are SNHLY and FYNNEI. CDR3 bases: TGTGCCAGCAGTGAGCAGCGGGAGGGCCGGGAGACCCAGTACTTC. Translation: CASSEQREGRETQYF.

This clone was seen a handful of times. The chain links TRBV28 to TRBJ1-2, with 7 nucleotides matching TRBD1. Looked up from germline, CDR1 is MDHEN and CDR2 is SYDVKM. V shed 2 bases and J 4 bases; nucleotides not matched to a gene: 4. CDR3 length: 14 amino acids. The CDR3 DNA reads TGTGCCAGCAGTTTAAGGGGGCCCATCTATGGCTACACCTTC. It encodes CASSLRGPIYGYTF.

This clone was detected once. DNA of the CDR3: TGTGCCAGCAAAAGCGGGAGGGCCGGCACCGGGGAGCTGTTTTTT. Protein sequence: CASKSGRAGTGELFF. The rearrangement uses TRBV2 and TRBJ2-2, with TRBD2 matching over 10 bases. The CDR3 covers 15 residues. Unmatched junction bases numbered 6, after V lost 7 bases and J lost 4 bases. The germline V gene encodes CDR1 SNHLY and CDR2 FYNNEI.

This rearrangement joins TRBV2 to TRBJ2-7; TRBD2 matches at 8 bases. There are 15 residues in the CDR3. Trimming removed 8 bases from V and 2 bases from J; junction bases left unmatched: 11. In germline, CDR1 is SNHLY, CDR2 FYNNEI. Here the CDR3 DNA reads TGTGCCAGCCTTACTCCTAGCGGGCTCACCTACGAGCAGTACTTC. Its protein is CASLTPSGLTYEQYF.

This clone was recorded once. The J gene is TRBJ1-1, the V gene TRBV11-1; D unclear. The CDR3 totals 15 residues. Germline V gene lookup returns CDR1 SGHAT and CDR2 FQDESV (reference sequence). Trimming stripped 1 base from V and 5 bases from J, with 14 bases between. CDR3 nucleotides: TGTGCCAGCAGCTTAGGCTCGCTAGCGGCAACTGAAGCTTTCTTT. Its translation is CASSLGSLAATEAFF.

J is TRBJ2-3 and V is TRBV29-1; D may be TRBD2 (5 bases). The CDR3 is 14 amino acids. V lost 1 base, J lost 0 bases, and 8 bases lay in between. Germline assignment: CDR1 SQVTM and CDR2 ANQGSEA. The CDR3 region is CSVEAEASTDTQYF. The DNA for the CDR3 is TGCAGCGTTGAAGCGGAGGCGAGCACAGATACGCAGTATTTT.

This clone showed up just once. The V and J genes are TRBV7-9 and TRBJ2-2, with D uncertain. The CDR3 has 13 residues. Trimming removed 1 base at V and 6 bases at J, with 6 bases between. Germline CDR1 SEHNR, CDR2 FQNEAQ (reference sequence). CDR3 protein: CASSLVASGELFF. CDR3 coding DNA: TGTGCCAGCAGCTTAGTGGCCTCCGGGGAGCTGTTTTTT.

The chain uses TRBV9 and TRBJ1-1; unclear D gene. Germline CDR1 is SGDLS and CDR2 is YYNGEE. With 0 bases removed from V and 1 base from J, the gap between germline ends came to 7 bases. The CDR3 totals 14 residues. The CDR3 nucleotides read TGTGCCAGCAGCGTAGGTGGGCAGAACACTGAAGCTTTCTTT. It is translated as CASSVGGQNTEAFF.

DNA for the CDR3: TGTGCCATCAACCCGACAGGGGCCTACGAGCAGTACTTC. Translation: CAINPTGAYEQYF. The chain has TRBV2 and TRBJ2-7; 8 bases line up with TRBD1. J gave up 2 bases and V 10 bases, and 7 bases lay outside the gene matches. This CDR3 region has 13 residues. Germline V gives CDR1 SNHLY, CDR2 FYNNEI.

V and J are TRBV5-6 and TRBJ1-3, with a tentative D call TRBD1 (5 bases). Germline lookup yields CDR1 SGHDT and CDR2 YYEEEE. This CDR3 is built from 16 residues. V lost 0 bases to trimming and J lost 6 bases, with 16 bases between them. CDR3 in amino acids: CASSLAGQASQNTIYF. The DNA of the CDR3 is TGTGCCAGCAGCTTGGCAGGGCAGGCCTCTCAAAACACCATATATTTT. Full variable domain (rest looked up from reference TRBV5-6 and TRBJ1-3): DAGVTQSPTHLIKTRGQQVTLRCSPKSGHDTVSWYQQALGQGPQFIFQYYEEEERQRGNFPDRFSGHQFPNYSSELNVNALLLGDSALYLCASSLAGQASQNTIYFGEGSWLTVV.